This T cell receptor beta chain was identified during a study of T cell responses to AZD1222 COVID-19 vaccine. Study-wide points: Females outnumbered males among donors, who were mostly white British; clonal diversity was possibly underestimated. Baseline serostatus was positive in only a handful of AZD1222 recipients. Scientists sampled the repertoires only once the peak T cell response had passed. Unmutated variant regions are reportedly targeted by nearly half of spike-specific TCRs.

Remarks on this clone: The antigen remains undetermined.

The assay was immunoSEQ multiplex PCR, and TCRdb's table has in-frame clones only and misses some. The sample has around 190,000 clones, around nine tenths seen once; the top ten hold approximately 0.5%. The CDR3 consists of 14 residues. V dropped 0 bases and J dropped 3 bases, with 9 bases sitting between them. Looked up from germline, CDR1 is MDHEN and CDR2 is SYDVKM. Source: peripheral blood, taken on day 0 of AZD1222 vaccination. The receptor was derived from an adult in good health. The J gene is TRBJ2-7, the V gene TRBV28; D ambiguous. As DNA, the CDR3 is TGTGCCAGCAGTTTATGGCAGACATACTACGAGCAGTACTTC. Protein sequence: CASSLWQTYYEQYF.